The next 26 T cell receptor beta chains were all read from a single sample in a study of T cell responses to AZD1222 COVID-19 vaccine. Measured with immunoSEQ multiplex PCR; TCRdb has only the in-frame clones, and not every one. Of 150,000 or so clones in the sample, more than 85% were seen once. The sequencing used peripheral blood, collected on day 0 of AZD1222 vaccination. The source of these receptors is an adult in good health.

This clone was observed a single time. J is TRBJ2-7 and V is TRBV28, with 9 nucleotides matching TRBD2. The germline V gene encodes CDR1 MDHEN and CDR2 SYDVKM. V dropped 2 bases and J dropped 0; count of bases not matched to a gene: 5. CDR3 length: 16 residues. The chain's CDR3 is CASSLPGREGSYEQYF. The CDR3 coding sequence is TGTGCCAGCAGTTTACCCGGGCGGGAGGGCTCCTACGAGCAGTACTTC.

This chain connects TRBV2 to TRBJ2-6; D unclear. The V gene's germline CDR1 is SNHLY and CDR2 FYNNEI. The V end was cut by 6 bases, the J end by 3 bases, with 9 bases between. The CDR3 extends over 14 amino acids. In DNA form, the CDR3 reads TGTGCCAGCAGAGACACCTTTGGGGCCAACGTCCTGACTTTC. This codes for CASRDTFGANVLTF.

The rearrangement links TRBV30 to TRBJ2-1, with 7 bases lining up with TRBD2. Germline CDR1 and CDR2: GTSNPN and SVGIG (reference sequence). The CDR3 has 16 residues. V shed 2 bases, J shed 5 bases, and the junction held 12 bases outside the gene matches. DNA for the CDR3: TGTGCCTGGAGTCCGCCGTGGGACTATCAGCACAATGAGCAGTTCTTC. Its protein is CAWSPPWDYQHNEQFF.

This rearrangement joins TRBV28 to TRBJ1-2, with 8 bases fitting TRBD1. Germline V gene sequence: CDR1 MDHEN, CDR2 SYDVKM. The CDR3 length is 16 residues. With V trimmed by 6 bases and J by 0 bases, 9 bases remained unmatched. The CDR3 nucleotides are TGTGCCAGCAGCTCCCCGGGACAGGTGGCTAACTATGGCTACACCTTC. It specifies CASSSPGQVANYGYTF.

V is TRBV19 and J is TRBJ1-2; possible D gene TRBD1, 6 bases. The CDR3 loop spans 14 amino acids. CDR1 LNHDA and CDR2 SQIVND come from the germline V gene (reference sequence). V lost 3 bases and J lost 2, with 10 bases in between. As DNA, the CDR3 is TGTGCCAGTAGTATGGGGGCGGTAAACTATGGCTACACCTTC. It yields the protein CASSMGAVNYGYTF.

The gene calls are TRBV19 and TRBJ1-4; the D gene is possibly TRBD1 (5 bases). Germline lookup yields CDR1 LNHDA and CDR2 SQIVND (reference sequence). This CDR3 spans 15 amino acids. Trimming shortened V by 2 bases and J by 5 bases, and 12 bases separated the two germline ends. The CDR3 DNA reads TGTGCCAGTAGTATAAACGCAGGGTTAAATGAAAAACTGTTTTTT. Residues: CASSINAGLNEKLFF.

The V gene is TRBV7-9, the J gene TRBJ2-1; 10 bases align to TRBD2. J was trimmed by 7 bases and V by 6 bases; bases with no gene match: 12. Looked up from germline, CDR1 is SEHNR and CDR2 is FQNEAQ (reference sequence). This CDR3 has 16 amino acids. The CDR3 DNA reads TGTGCCAGCAGGCCGGGAGAGCGGGAGGGGTGGAATGAGCAGTTCTTC. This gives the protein CASRPGEREGWNEQFF.

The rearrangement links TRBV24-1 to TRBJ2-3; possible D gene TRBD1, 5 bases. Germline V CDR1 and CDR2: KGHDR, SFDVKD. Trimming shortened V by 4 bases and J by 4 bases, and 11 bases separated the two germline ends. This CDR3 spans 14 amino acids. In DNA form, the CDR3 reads TGTGCCACCAGTGACCCTACAGGTCCAGATACGCAGTATTTT. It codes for CATSDPTGPDTQYF.

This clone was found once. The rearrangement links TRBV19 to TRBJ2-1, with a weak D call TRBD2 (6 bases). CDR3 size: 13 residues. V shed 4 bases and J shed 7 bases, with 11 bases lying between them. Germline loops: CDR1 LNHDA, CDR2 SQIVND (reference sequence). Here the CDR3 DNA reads TGTGCCAGTAGTACCACACTAGCTAATGAGCAGTTCTTC. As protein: CASSTTLANEQFF.

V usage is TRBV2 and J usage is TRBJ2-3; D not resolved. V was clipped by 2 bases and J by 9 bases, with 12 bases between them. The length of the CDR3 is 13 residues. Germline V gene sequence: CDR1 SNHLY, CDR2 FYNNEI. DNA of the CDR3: TGTGCCAGCAGTGAACCCAGGACCAACACGCAGTATTTT. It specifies CASSEPRTNTQYF.

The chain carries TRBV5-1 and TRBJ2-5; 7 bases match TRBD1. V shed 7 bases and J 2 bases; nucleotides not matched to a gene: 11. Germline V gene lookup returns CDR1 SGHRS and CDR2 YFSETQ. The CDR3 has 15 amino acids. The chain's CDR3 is CASEKEGQPQETQYF. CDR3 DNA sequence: TGCGCCAGCGAAAAAGAGGGACAGCCACAAGAGACCCAGTACTTC.

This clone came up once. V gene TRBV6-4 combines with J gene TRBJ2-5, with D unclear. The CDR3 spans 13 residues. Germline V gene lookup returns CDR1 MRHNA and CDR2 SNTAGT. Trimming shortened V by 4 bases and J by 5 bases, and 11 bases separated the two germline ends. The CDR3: CASSGGPHETQYF. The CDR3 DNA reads TGTGCCAGCAGTGGAGGCCCGCATGAGACCCAGTACTTC.

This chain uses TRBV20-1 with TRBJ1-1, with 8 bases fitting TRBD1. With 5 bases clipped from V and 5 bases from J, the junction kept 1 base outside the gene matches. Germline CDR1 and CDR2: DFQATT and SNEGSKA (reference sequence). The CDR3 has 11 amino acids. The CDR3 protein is CSAYRGTEAFF. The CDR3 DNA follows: TGCAGTGCTTACAGGGGGACTGAAGCTTTCTTT.

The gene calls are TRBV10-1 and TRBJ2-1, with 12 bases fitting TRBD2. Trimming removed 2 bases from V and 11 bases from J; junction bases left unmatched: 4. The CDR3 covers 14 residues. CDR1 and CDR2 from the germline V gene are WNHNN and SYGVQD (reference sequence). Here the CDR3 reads CASSEASGRAQQFF. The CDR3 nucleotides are TGCGCCAGCAGTGAGGCTAGCGGGAGGGCCCAGCAGTTCTTC.

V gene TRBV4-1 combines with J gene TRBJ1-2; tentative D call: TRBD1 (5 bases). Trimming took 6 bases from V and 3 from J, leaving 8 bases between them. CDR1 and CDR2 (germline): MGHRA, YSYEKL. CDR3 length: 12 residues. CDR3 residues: CASRGDYYGYTF. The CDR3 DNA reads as TGCGCCAGCAGGGGGGATTACTATGGCTACACCTTC.

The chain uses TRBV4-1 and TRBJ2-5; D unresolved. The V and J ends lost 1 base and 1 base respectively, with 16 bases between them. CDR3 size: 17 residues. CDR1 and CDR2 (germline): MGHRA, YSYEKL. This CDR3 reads CASSQGWSSHPQETQYF. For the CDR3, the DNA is TGCGCCAGCAGCCAAGGGTGGAGTTCACACCCCCAAGAGACCCAGTACTTC.

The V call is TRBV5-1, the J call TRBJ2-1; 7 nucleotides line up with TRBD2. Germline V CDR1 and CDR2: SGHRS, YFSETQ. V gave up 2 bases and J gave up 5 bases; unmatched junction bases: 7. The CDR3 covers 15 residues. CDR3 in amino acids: CASSFGVAGDNEQFF. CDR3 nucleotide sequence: TGCGCCAGCAGCTTCGGAGTAGCGGGCGACAATGAGCAGTTCTTC.

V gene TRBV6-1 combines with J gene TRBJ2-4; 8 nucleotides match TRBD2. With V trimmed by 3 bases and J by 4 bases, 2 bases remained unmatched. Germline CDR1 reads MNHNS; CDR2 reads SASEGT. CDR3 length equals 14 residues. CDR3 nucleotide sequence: TGTGCCAGCAGTGAGGGACTAGTTAAAAACATTCAGTACTTC. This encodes CASSEGLVKNIQYF.

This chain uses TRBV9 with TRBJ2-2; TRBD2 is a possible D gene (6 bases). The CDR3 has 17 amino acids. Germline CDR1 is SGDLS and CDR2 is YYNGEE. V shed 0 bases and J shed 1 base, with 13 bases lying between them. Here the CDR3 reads CASSVAAGIRNTGELFF. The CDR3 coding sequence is TGTGCCAGCAGCGTAGCTGCGGGGATTAGGAACACCGGGGAGCTGTTTTTT.

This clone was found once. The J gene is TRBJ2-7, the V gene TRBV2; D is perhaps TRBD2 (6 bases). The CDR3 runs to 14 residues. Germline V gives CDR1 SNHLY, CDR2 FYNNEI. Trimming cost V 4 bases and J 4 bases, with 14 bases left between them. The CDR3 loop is CASSVGTSTYEQYF. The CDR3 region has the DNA TGTGCCAGCAGTGTGGGGACTTCAACTTACGAGCAGTACTTC.

CDR3 in amino acids: CASSPVAGQETQYF. The CDR3, as DNA: TGTGCCAGCTCCCCGGTAGCGGGACAAGAGACCCAGTACTTC. The chain recombines TRBV18 with TRBJ2-5, with 8 positions matching TRBD2. Germline CDR1 is KGHSH and CDR2 is LQKENI. The length of the CDR3 is 14 residues. With 6 bases clipped from V and 2 bases from J, the junction kept 5 bases outside the gene matches.

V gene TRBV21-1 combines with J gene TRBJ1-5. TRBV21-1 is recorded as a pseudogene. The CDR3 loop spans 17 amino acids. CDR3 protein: CASSKIAESRDNQPQHF. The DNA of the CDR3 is TGTGCCAGCAGCAAAATAGCGGAGAGCAGGGACAATCAGCCCCAGCATTTT.

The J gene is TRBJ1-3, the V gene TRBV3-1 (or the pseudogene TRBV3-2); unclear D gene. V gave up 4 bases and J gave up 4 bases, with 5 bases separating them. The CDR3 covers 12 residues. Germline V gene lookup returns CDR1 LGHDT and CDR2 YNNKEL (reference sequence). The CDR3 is CASSPRGNTIYF. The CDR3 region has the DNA TGTGCCAGCAGCCCCCGAGGAAACACCATATATTTT.

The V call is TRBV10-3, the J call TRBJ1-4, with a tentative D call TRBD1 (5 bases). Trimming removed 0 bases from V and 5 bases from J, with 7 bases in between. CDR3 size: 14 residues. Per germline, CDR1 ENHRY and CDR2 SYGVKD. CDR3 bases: TGTGCCATCAGTGAGTCGGGGGGGAATGAAAAACTGTTTTTT. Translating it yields CAISESGGNEKLFF.

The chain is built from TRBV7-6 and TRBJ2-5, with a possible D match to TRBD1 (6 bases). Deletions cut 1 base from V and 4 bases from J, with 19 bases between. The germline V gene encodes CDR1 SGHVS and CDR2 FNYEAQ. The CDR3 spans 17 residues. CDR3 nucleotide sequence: TGTGCCAGCAGCTTAGTCCGGGCAGGGGACGCGCGAGAGACCCAGTACTTC. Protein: CASSLVRAGDARETQYF. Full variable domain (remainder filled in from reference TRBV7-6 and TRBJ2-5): GAGVSQSPRYKVTKRGQDVALRCDPISGHVSLYWYRQALGQGPEFLTYFNYEAQQDKSGLPNDRFSAERPEGSISTLTIQRTEQRDSAMYRCASSLVRAGDARETQYFGPGTRLLVL.

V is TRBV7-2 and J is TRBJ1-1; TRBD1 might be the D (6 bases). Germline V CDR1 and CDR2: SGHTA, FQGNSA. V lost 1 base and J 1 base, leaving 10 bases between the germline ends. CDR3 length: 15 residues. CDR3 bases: TGTGCCAGCAGCTTAGGGGGGGCGCGGAACACTGAAGCTTTCTTT. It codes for CASSLGGARNTEAFF.